The rows below give T cell receptor beta chains drawn from one sample of a study of PD-1 blockade in classical Hodgkin lymphoma. The data were produced by immunoSEQ multiplex PCR, yet TCRdb's version contains in-frame clones alone and is incomplete. Of some 93,000 clones in the sample, about nine tenths were seen once. The sample was peripheral blood mononuclear cells (PBMCs), taken at baseline. All receptors come from a human donor with classical Hodgkin lymphoma. CDR3s include the opening cysteine and the closing phenylalanine or tryptophan. The D gene is left open where the match is weak. Clone size is given for some rows only: seen once, a few or many times, or a class if the clone is expanded.

j_call,v_call,d_call,clone_size,cdr3_aa,cdr3_nt
TRBJ2-7,TRBV7-8,TRBD2,.,CASSSGRWTSGNFGYEQYF,TGTGCCAGCAGCTCTGGGCGGTGGACTAGCGGAAACTTCGGCTACGAGCAGTACTTC
TRBJ1-1,TRBV7-8,.,.,CASSLRTVNTEAFF,TGTGCCAGCAGCTTACGGACGGTTAACACTGAAGCTTTCTTT
TRBJ1-2,TRBV5-4,.,.,CASSTDGVYGYTF,TGTGCCAGCAGCACTGACGGGGTCTATGGCTACACCTTC
TRBJ2-7,TRBV2,TRBD1,.,CASSVQTGSYEQYF,TGTGCCAGCAGTGTTCAGACAGGGTCCTACGAGCAGTACTTC
TRBJ1-2,TRBV5-1,.,.,CASRPTADSQGGYTF,TGCGCCAGCAGACCAACCGCGGACAGTCAAGGTGGCTACACCTTC
TRBJ1-2,TRBV29-1,.,.,CSVELSNYGYTF,TGCAGCGTTGAATTATCTAACTATGGCTACACCTTC
TRBJ2-7,TRBV4-1,.,.,CASSQDLRTAFEQYF,TGCGCCAGCAGCCAAGATCTCCGGACAGCGTTCGAGCAGTACTTC
TRBJ2-3,TRBV28,TRBD1,.,CASSIGQGGDTQYF,TGTGCCAGCAGTATCGGACAGGGGGGAGATACGCAGTATTTT
TRBJ2-7,TRBV27,.,.,CASSSPGGLGYEQYF,TGTGCCAGCAGCTCCCCCGGGGGGCTAGGGTACGAGCAGTACTTC
TRBJ2-1,TRBV5-1,.,.,CASSLEGVVYEQFF,TGCGCCAGCAGCTTGGAAGGGGTGGTCTATGAGCAGTTCTTC
TRBJ2-5,TRBV7-7,TRBD1,.,CASSPGQGRQETQYF,TGTGCTAGCAGCCCCGGACAGGGGCGGCAAGAGACCCAGTACTTC
TRBJ1-5,TRBV30,TRBD1,.,CAWSDRGLSNQPQHF,TGTGCCTGGAGTGATAGGGGGCTTAGCAATCAGCCCCAGCATTTT
TRBJ2-7,TRBV10-3,TRBD2,.,CAISPGSGAGGPYEQYF,TGTGCCATCAGTCCCGGGTCGGGAGCGGGAGGGCCTTACGAGCAGTACTTC
TRBJ2-3,TRBV7-9,TRBD1,once,CATGQGIPDTQYF,TGTGCGACAGGACAGGGCATTCCGGATACGCAGTATTTT
TRBJ2-5,TRBV11-2,.,.,CASRTIAHNQETQYF,TGTGCCAGCAGGACTATAGCCCACAACCAAGAGACCCAGTACTTC
TRBJ2-7,TRBV7-4,.,.,CASSLDWDFEQYF,TGTGCCAGCAGCTTAGACTGGGACTTCGAGCAGTACTTC
TRBJ1-2,TRBV6-5,TRBD1,.,CASSYMDRGGYYGYTF,TGTGCCAGCAGTTACATGGACAGGGGGGGATACTATGGCTACACCTTC
TRBJ2-5,TRBV5-8,TRBD1,.,CASSLGQGSETQYF,TGTGCCAGCAGCCTGGGACAGGGGAGCGAGACCCAGTACTTC
TRBJ2-5,TRBV6-6,TRBD2,.,CASGGASGRAVETQYF,TGTGCCAGCGGTGGGGCTAGCGGGAGGGCCGTGGAGACCCAGTACTTC
TRBJ1-2,TRBV27,.,.,CASWSGRVSYGYTF,TGTGCCAGCTGGTCCGGGCGCGTGTCATATGGCTACACCTTC
TRBJ2-7,TRBV6-4,.,.,CASSEGDLYEQYF,TGTGCCAGCAGTGAGGGGGACCTCTACGAGCAGTACTTC
TRBJ1-4,TRBV18,.,few,CASSPLPVRINEKLFF,TGTGCCAGCTCACCCCTCCCAGTGAGGATTAATGAAAAACTGTTTTTT
TRBJ1-1,TRBV27,.,.,CASSSTGSLVSEAFF,TGTGCCAGCAGTTCAACAGGTAGTTTGGTCTCTGAAGCTTTCTTT
TRBJ2-7,TRBV30,.,.,CAWSSDYEQYF,TGTGCCTGGAGTTCCGATTACGAGCAGTACTTC
TRBJ2-3,TRBV10-3,.,.,CAISELPHGDTQYF,TGTGCCATCAGTGAGCTACCTCATGGAGATACGCAGTATTTT
TRBJ2-6,TRBV14,.,.,CASRTGFSGANVLTF,TGTGCCAGCAGAACTGGGTTCTCTGGGGCCAACGTCCTGACTTTC
TRBJ2-7,TRBV10-3,.,.,CAISEVTRHYEQYF,TGTGCCATCAGTGAAGTTACTAGACATTACGAGCAGTACTTC
TRBJ1-2,TRBV2,.,.,CASSEQAANYGYTF,TGTGCCAGCAGTGAGCAGGCAGCTAACTATGGCTACACCTTC
TRBJ1-5,TRBV7-4,.,.,CASSSNSPLRNQPQHF,TGTGCCAGCAGCAGTAACAGCCCGCTTAGGAATCAGCCCCAGCATTTT
TRBJ2-7,TRBV13,.,.,CASSLTGNGQYF,TGTGCCAGCAGCCTCACAGGGAACGGGCAGTACTTC
TRBJ2-1,TRBV6-1,.,.,CASSEEMDLNEQFF,TGTGCCAGCAGTGAAGAAATGGATTTGAATGAGCAGTTCTTC
TRBJ2-7,TRBV30,.,.,CAWISKIVTQDEQYF,TGTGCCTGGATCAGTAAGATTGTTACACAGGACGAGCAGTACTTC
TRBJ1-4,TRBV7-3,TRBD1,.,CASRPGQGHSDNEKLFF,TGTGCCAGCAGGCCGGGACAGGGGCACTCCGATAATGAAAAACTGTTTTTT
TRBJ2-2,TRBV27,.,.,CASREGPNTGELFF,TGTGCCAGCAGGGAGGGGCCGAACACCGGGGAGCTGTTTTTT
TRBJ2-5,TRBV7-9,.,.,CASSFPPGRRMEAQYF,TGTGCCAGCAGCTTTCCTCCGGGACGGAGGATGGAGGCCCAGTACTTC
TRBJ1-5,TRBV10-2,.,.,CASSDASPGGNQPQHF,TGCGCCAGCAGTGATGCCAGCCCGGGAGGCAATCAGCCCCAGCATTTT
TRBJ1-3,TRBV5-1,.,.,CASSSRTAPSGNTIYF,TGCGCCAGCAGCTCCCGGACAGCTCCTTCTGGAAACACCATATATTTT
TRBJ1-2,TRBV9,TRBD1,.,CASSGPGQGDLANYGYTF,TGTGCCAGCAGCGGCCCGGGACAGGGGGACCTAGCTAACTATGGCTACACCTTC
TRBJ1-1,TRBV19,TRBD1,.,CASSIRTGTDTEAFF,TGTGCCAGTAGTATACGGACAGGGACGGACACTGAAGCTTTCTTT
TRBJ2-2,TRBV27,.,.,CASSPLGTLGELFF,TGTGCCAGCAGTCCCCTAGGGACTCTCGGGGAGCTGTTTTTT
TRBJ2-3,TRBV28,TRBD1,.,CASSRQGTSTDTQYF,TGTGCCAGCAGTAGACAGGGAACGAGCACAGATACGCAGTATTTT
TRBJ2-1,TRBV28,TRBD2,.,CASSLTSGGTYNEQFF,TGTGCCAGCAGTTTAACTAGCGGGGGGACCTACAATGAGCAGTTCTTC
TRBJ1-1,TRBV5-1,TRBD1,.,CASSLDRDRGMNTEAFF,TGCGCCAGCAGCTTGGACCGGGACAGGGGCATGAACACTGAAGCTTTCTTT
TRBJ2-7,TRBV29-1,TRBD2,few,CSVISGRDYEQYF,TGCAGCGTGATTAGCGGGAGGGACTACGAGCAGTACTTC